This T cell receptor beta chain appears in the sequencing data of a study of regulatory T cells in long-lasting Graves disease. As for the study in general: Antithyroid drugs had been taken under 3 months by newly diagnosed Graves' patients.

Time point defined: newly diagnosed GD, antithyroid drugs for less than 3 months. Extracted RNA from PBMCs served as the source of the TCR library. Study-wide results and caveats: Thyroid tissue was not sampled; only peripheral blood was.

This clonotype appeared a few times. Its antigen is not identified. HTBI primers from iRepertoire and Arm-PCR of CDR3 regions yielded the TCR beta libraries. From the multiplex PCR reads, TCRdb called clonotypes with MiXCR, one entry per CDR3 protein. The sample carries around 330,000 distinct CDR3 sequences, approximately 20% recorded once. The germline V gene has CDR1 SEHNR and CDR2 FQNEAQ (reference sequence). V was shortened by 6 bases and J by 4 bases, with 19 bases between the two germline ends. The CDR3 spans 17 residues. This TCR came from a female donor with Graves disease. This chain connects TRBV7-9 to TRBJ2-6; the D gene is possibly TRBD1 (6 bases). The sample in question was peripheral blood mononuclear cells (PBMCs), obtained at new diagnosis, from a patient treated with antithyroid drugs. CDR3 region: CASRRQVQRGGANVLTF. As DNA, the CDR3 is TGTGCCAGCAGACGACAGGTCCAAAGGGGCGGGGCCAACGTCCTGACTTTC.